This T cell receptor beta chain was identified during a study of T cells after yellow fever vaccination. Study results and limitations: Clonotypes appearing in both CD4 and CD8 compartments existed, and their share was small.

Only a few counts were recorded for this clonotype. Its antigen is still unknown. V gave up 7 bases and J gave up 4 bases; unmatched junction bases: 16. The CDR3 length is 18 residues. From germline, CDR1 is LGHNA and CDR2 YSLEER. TCRdb re-derived calls from the 5' RACE reads in MiXCR, one entry per CDR3 protein. The sample carries around 400,000 distinct CDR3 sequences, 11% recorded once. V and J are TRBV4-3 and TRBJ1-2; TRBD1 matches at 12 bases. The source material was PBMCs, sampled on the day of the first yellow fever vaccination. This receptor was identified in a man aged 18 to 35 who received the YFV17D yellow fever vaccine. CDR3 coding DNA: TGCGCCAGCACCCGTGACCCCGGGACAGGGGGCATGTGCTATGGCTACACCTTC. It yields the protein CASTRDPGTGGMCYGYTF.